The 25 T cell receptor beta chains reported below all come from one sample, sequenced in a study of T cell repertoires in ileal Crohn's disease. The repertoire was sequenced with immunoSEQ multiplex PCR; TCRdb's copy has only in-frame clones and lacks some. The table records some 1,700 clones, more than 75% of them present only once. This sample's time point: neoterminal ileum biopsy at postoperative endoscopy, about 6 months after surgery. The material sequenced was ileal tissue. All receptors derive from an adult with Crohn's disease.

The chain joins TRBV5-5 to TRBJ1-1; D unclear. There are 13 residues in the CDR3. Germline values: CDR1 SGHKS, CDR2 YYEKEE (reference sequence). Trimming stripped 2 bases from V and 1 base from J, with 6 bases between. The CDR3 reads CASSFGWNTEAFF. DNA of the CDR3: TGTGCCAGCAGCTTCGGATGGAACACTGAAGCTTTCTTT.

V gene TRBV28 combines with J gene TRBJ2-6; a possible D gene is TRBD2 (6 bases). Germline CDR1 reads MDHEN; CDR2 reads SYDVKM. Trimming shortened V by 4 bases and J by 0 bases, and 13 bases separated the two germline ends. The length of the CDR3 is 17 residues. CDR3: CASSYTSAGSGANVLTF. The CDR3 bases are TGTGCCAGCAGTTACACATCAGCGGGCTCTGGGGCCAACGTCCTGACTTTC.

This sequence joins TRBV5-4 and TRBJ1-6; D unresolved. V lost 2 bases and J 6 bases, leaving 12 bases between the germline ends. The CDR3 loop spans 15 amino acids. Germline V CDR1 and CDR2: SGHNT, YYREEE (reference sequence). CDR3 nucleotides: TGTGCCAGCAGCTTTCAAACCGGGGTTAATTCACCCCTCCACTTT. Translated, it gives CASSFQTGVNSPLHF. The variable domain in full, completed from reference TRBV5-4 and TRBJ1-6, reads ETGVTQSPTHLIKTRGQQVTLRCSSQSGHNTVSWYQQALGQGPQFIFQYYREEENGRGNFPPRFSGLQFPNYSSELNVNALELDDSALYLCASSFQTGVNSPLHFGNGTRLTVT.

The chain links TRBV5-1 to TRBJ1-5; possible D gene TRBD1, 6 bases. This CDR3 spans 16 amino acids. Germline CDR1 SGHRS, CDR2 YFSETQ. Deletions cut 0 bases from V and 0 bases from J, with 10 bases between. The CDR3 loop is CASSLEGHYSNQPQHF. The CDR3 nucleotides are TGCGCCAGCAGCTTGGAGGGACACTATAGCAATCAGCCCCAGCATTTT.

V gene TRBV5-1 combines with J gene TRBJ1-1, with a possible D match to TRBD1 (5 bases). This CDR3 is 14 amino acids long. Germline V gives CDR1 SGHRS, CDR2 YFSETQ. The ends were cut back, 1 base at V and 1 base at J, with 8 bases in the middle. The CDR3 reads CASSLSGGNTEAFF. The CDR3 DNA is TGCGCCAGCAGCTTGTCGGGGGGGAACACTGAAGCTTTCTTT. The full variable domain, rest sourced from reference TRBV5-1 and TRBJ1-1, is KAGVTQTPRYLIKTRGQQVTLSCSPISGHRSVSWYQQTPGQGLQFLFEYFSETQRNKGNFPGRFSGRQFSNSRSEMNVSTLELGDSALYLCASSLSGGNTEAFFGQGTRLTVV.

The CDR3 DNA sequence: TGCAGCGTTGATAGGGACCGCCTGGGCTACACCTTC. Its translation: CSVDRDRLGYTF. The rearrangement links TRBV29-1 to TRBJ1-2; a possible D gene is TRBD1 (5 bases). The germline gives CDR1 SQVTM, CDR2 ANQGSEA. The length of the CDR3 is 12 residues. The germline V and J ends were trimmed by 3 bases and 8 bases, with 13 bases remaining between them.

This chain uses TRBV11-2 with TRBJ2-7; D is possibly TRBD2 (6 bases). The CDR3 loop spans 15 amino acids. Germline assignment: CDR1 SGHAT and CDR2 FQNNGV. V lost 1 base and J lost 0, with 10 bases in between. The CDR3 here is CASSLGHSGSYEQYV. The CDR3 DNA sequence: TGTGCCAGCAGCTTAGGTCATAGCGGCTCCTACGAGCAGTACGTC.

V is TRBV9 and J is TRBJ2-1; maybe TRBD2 (7 bases). Germline CDR1 and CDR2: SGDLS and YYNGEE. The V gene lost 0 bases and the J gene lost 9 bases, with 13 bases spanning the gap. This CDR3 contains 14 residues. This chain's CDR3 is CASSVERGGGEQFF. In DNA form, the CDR3 reads TGTGCCAGCAGCGTAGAGCGGGGAGGGGGTGAGCAGTTCTTC. The whole variable domain, remainder taken from reference TRBV9 and TRBJ2-1, is DSGVTQTPKHLITATGQRVTLRCSPRSGDLSVYWYQQSLDQGLQFLIQYYNGEERAKGNILERFSAQQFPDLHSELNLSSLELGDSALYFCASSVERGGGEQFFGPGTRLTVL.

The chain recombines TRBV27 with TRBJ1-3; tentative D call: TRBD1 (5 bases). The germline V and J ends were trimmed by 6 bases and 3 bases, with 12 bases remaining between them. This CDR3 is built from 14 residues. Germline CDR1 is MNHEY and CDR2 is SMNVEV (reference sequence). The CDR3 protein is CASRTQGGGNTIYF. The DNA of the CDR3 is TGTGCCAGCAGGACGCAGGGTGGTGGAAACACCATATATTTT.

The chain has TRBV5-4 and TRBJ1-4; a weak D match, TRBD1 (6 bases). Trimming took 4 bases from V and 6 from J, leaving 16 bases between them. From germline, CDR1 is SGHNT and CDR2 YYREEE (reference sequence). CDR3 length: 15 residues. CDR3 nucleotides: TGTGCCAGCAGCCAGAACAGGGCGGTAGATGAAAAACTGTTTTTT. It encodes CASSQNRAVDEKLFF.

The chain carries TRBV9 and TRBJ2-1, with a weak D call TRBD2 (7 bases). CDR3 size: 16 residues. V dropped 2 bases and J dropped 6 bases, with 18 bases sitting between them. Germline values: CDR1 SGDLS, CDR2 YYNGEE. In DNA form, the CDR3 reads TGTGCCAGCAGCGTGGGAGGGGGGACGGAAGCCAATGAGCAGTTCTTC. Protein: CASSVGGGTEANEQFF.

This chain connects TRBV27 to TRBJ1-2; 9 positions agree with TRBD1. Germline-derived CDR1 and CDR2 are MNHEY and SMNVEV (reference sequence). The CDR3 spans 13 residues. The trim removed 5 bases at V and 6 bases at J, leaving 4 bases unmatched. CDR3 sequence (DNA): TGTGCCAGCAGTCTGAGGACAGGGGATGGCTACACCTTC. This sequence encodes CASSLRTGDGYTF.

This clone was observed a few times. The chain couples TRBV7-9 to TRBJ2-4; TRBD1 matches at 7 bases. The V gene end was trimmed by 4 bases and the J gene end by 6 bases; junction bases not matched to a gene: 6. Germline V gives CDR1 SEHNR, CDR2 FQNEAQ (reference sequence). This CDR3 contains 14 residues. The CDR3, as DNA: TGTGCCAGCAGCTCAACAGGGGCAGGAAACATTCAGTACTTC. As protein: CASSSTGAGNIQYF.

This clone showed up just once. This chain connects TRBV19 to TRBJ1-2; D perhaps matches TRBD1 (5 bases). The CDR3 loop spans 13 amino acids. Trimming pared 5 bases from V and 8 bases from J, leaving 15 bases between. Germline CDR1 reads LNHDA; CDR2 reads SQIVND (reference sequence). CDR3 nucleotides: TGTGCCAGTAGTCGACAGCCCGGTCGAGGCTACACCTTC. Translation: CASSRQPGRGYTF.

V gene TRBV6-1 combines with J gene TRBJ2-3; D ambiguous. Trimming stripped 4 bases from V and 10 bases from J, with 12 bases between. The CDR3 contains 12 residues. In germline, CDR1 is MNHNS, CDR2 SASEGT. CDR3 sequence reads: CASSGDANPQYF. CDR3 DNA sequence: TGTGCCAGCAGTGGCGACGCAAATCCGCAGTATTTT.

The CDR3 DNA is TGTGCCAGCAGCCCGGGACAGGGGCTACATGGCTACACCTTC. It codes for CASSPGQGLHGYTF. The chain couples TRBV6-1 to TRBJ1-2; 10 positions match TRBD1. The germline gives CDR1 MNHNS, CDR2 SASEGT. The junction had 7 bases not matched to a gene; V was cut back by 6 bases and J by 6 bases. This CDR3 is built from 14 residues.

The chain links TRBV4-2 to TRBJ1-4; perhaps TRBD1 as D (6 bases). Per the germline V gene, CDR1 is LGHNA and CDR2 is YNFKEQ. V dropped 0 bases and J dropped 2 bases, with 7 bases sitting between them. The CDR3 contains 15 residues. The CDR3 bases are TGTGCCAGCAGCCAAGAGAGGGGGACTAATGAAAAACTGTTTTTT. This codes for CASSQERGTNEKLFF.

This sequence joins TRBV5-1 and TRBJ2-1; 10 bases are a match to TRBD2. Germline-derived CDR1 and CDR2 are SGHRS and YFSETQ. The CDR3 has 14 amino acids. With 4 bases clipped from V and 7 bases from J, the junction kept 5 bases outside the gene matches. Here the CDR3 reads CASSQGLAWNEQFF. The CDR3 DNA reads as TGCGCCAGCAGCCAGGGACTAGCGTGGAATGAGCAGTTCTTC.

This chain connects TRBV7-2 to TRBJ2-5; the match to TRBD2 covers 9 bases. The CDR3 consists of 14 residues. CDR1 is SGHTA and CDR2 is FQGNSA in the germline V gene. Trimming took 5 bases from V and 1 from J; bases not matched to a gene: 2. The CDR3 sequence: CASSRLAAQETQYF. CDR3 DNA: TGTGCCAGCAGCCGACTAGCGGCCCAAGAGACCCAGTACTTC. Based on the CDR3 plus reference TRBV7-2 and TRBJ2-5, the full variable domain is GAGVSQSPSNKVTEKGKDVELRCDPISGHTALYWYRQSLGQGLEFLIYFQGNSAPDKSGLPSDRFSAERTGGSVSTLTIQRTQQEDSAVYLCASSRLAAQETQYFGPGTRLLVL.

The chain employs TRBV1 and TRBJ2-7; the DNA was not used to check the table's D call, TRBD2. TRBV1 is assigned pseudogene status. This CDR3 is built from 16 residues. CDR3 amino acids: CTSSQRYSSSSYEQYV. CDR3 in DNA: TGCACCAGCAGCCAACGCTACTCAAGTAGCTCCTACGAGCAGTACGTC.

The V call is TRBV6-1, the J call TRBJ2-1; 11 positions agree with TRBD2. V was pared by 5 bases and J by 4 bases, with 4 bases of the junction left unmatched. Germline lookup yields CDR1 MNHNS and CDR2 SASEGT. The length of the CDR3 is 15 residues. The CDR3 protein is CASSRTSGSYNEQFF. CDR3 DNA: TGTGCCAGCAGTCGGACTAGCGGGTCTTACAATGAGCAGTTCTTC.

This chain uses TRBV14 with TRBJ1-5; 11 bases line up with TRBD1. This CDR3 spans 20 amino acids. V trimming: 0 bases; J trimming: 1 base; junction bases outside the gene matches: 11. Germline lookup yields CDR1 SGHDN and CDR2 FVKESK. The chain's CDR3 is CASSQEGRTGGAGSNQPQHF. The CDR3 DNA reads TGTGCCAGCAGCCAAGAGGGGAGGACAGGGGGCGCGGGAAGCAATCAGCCCCAGCATTTT.

J is TRBJ2-1 and V is TRBV7-9, with D unresolved. The V end was cut by 1 base, the J end by 7 bases, with 14 bases between. Germline V CDR1 and CDR2: SEHNR, FQNEAQ (reference sequence). CDR3 length: 15 amino acids. CDR3 in amino acids: CASSLDQKIFNEQFF. The DNA for the CDR3 is TGTGCCAGCAGCTTAGACCAGAAGATATTTAATGAGCAGTTCTTC.

The V and J genes are TRBV14 and TRBJ2-7; D gene ambiguous. The length of the CDR3 is 13 residues. CDR1 is SGHDN, CDR2 FVKESK, per germline. V shed 1 base and J shed 2 bases, with 6 bases lying between them. The CDR3, as DNA: TGTGCCAGCAGCCAAGTTGCAACCTACGAGCAGTACGTC. Translation gives CASSQVATYEQYV.

J is TRBJ2-1 and V is TRBV27; 7 positions match TRBD2. The CDR3 consists of 13 residues. Germline CDR1 MNHEY, CDR2 SMNVEV (reference sequence). V dropped 3 bases and J dropped 8; count of bases not matched to a gene: 4. The CDR3 coding sequence is TGTGCCAGCAGTTTCCGGGGGGTGGATGAGCAGTTCTTC. Its protein is CASSFRGVDEQFF.